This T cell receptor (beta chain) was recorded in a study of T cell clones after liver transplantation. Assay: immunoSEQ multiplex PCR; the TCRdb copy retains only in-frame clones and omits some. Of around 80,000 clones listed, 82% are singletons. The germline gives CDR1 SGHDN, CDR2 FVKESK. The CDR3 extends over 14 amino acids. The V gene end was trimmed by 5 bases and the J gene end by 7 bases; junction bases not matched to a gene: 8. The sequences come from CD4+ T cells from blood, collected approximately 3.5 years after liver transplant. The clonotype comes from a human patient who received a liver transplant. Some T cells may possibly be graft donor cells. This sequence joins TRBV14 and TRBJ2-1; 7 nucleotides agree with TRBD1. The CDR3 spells CASSGGQHRNEQFF. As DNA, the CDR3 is TGTGCCAGCAGCGGGGGACAGCACCGGAATGAGCAGTTCTTC. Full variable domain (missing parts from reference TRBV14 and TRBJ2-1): EAGVTQFPSHSVIEKGQTVTLRCDPISGHDNLYWYRRVMGKEIKFLLHFVKESKQDESGMPNNRFLAERTGGTYSTLKVQPAELEDSGVYFCASSGGQHRNEQFFGPGTRLTVL.